This T cell receptor beta chain was recorded in a study of shared clonotypes between healthy human individuals. Free of recent acute infections or vaccinations, the donors were healthy HIV-negative adults. Partitioning of CD4+ cells yielded a CD45RA+ naive subset and a CD45RA-negative memory subset. Study-level results: Donor scarcity curtailed the genetic and exposure-history diversity represented herein.

With regard to this clone: Antigen: not known.

Between the trimmed V and J ends, which lost 8 bases and 0 bases, there was a span of 8 bases. CDR1 and CDR2 from the germline V gene are MDHEN and SYDVKM. The CDR3 totals 13 residues. Assay runs were performed at deep level. This table comes from immunoSEQ multiplex PCR, and its TCRdb copy is limited to in-frame clones, with some not included. The sample has around 510,000 clones; 90% to 97% are singletons. This TCR was recovered from a woman aged 25 to 39 in good health. The sequenced material came from naive CD4+ T cells sorted from blood. The subset is: CD45RA+ positively selected. The V and J genes are TRBV28 and TRBJ1-5; weak D call: TRBD1 (6 bases). The CDR3 region is CASGQISNQPQHF. The CDR3 DNA reads TGTGCCAGCGGACAGATTAGCAATCAGCCCCAGCATTTT.